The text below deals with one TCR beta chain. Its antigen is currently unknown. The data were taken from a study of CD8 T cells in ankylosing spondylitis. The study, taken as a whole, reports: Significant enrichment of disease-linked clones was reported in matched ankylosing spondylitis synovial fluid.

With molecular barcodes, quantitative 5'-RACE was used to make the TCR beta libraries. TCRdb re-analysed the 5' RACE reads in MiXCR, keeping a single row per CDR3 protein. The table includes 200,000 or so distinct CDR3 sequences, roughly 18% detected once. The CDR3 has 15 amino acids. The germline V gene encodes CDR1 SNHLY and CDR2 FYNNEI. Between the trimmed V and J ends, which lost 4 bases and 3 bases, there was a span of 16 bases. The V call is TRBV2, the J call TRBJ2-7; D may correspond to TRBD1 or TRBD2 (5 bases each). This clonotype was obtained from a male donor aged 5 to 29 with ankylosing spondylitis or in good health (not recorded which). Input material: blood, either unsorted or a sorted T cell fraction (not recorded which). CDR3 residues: CASSVGQGSVYEQYF. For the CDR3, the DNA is TGTGCCAGCAGTGTCGGGCAGGGTAGCGTCTACGAGCAGTACTTC.